This TCR beta chain was observed in a study of long-term antiretroviral therapy in people with HIV. Version v3.0 of the immunoSEQ assay was performed at survey level. The protocol was immunoSEQ multiplex PCR, while the TCRdb copy is restricted to in-frame clones and leaves out a portion. The sample consists of under 20,000 clones, 60% to 80% of them appearing once. Trimming at V came to 3 bases and at J to 8 bases, leaving 4 bases not matched to a gene. Germline V lookup: CDR1 SGHNT, CDR2 YYREEE (reference sequence). The CDR3 is 14 residues long. About this clone itself: What it binds is unknown.

Whole-study results and caveats: Blood was collected between the mid-2000s and the late 2010s, possibly under older ART regimens.

The material sequenced was unsorted PBMCs, taken 2.1 to 2.2 years before starting antiretroviral therapy. The chain links TRBV5-4 to TRBJ1-4, with TRBD1 matching over 10 bases. This sequence was found in a man aged 25 to 40 with HIV. The CDR3: CASSSGQGREKLFF. CDR3 coding DNA: TGTGCCAGCAGCTCGGGACAGGGGAGGGAAAAACTGTTTTTT.